These 6 T cell receptor beta chains came from one sample sequenced in a study of prognosis after radiotherapy for stage I lung cancer (dated by TCRdb to the early 2020s). The run used an Illumina HiSeq 3000. Two rounds of multiplex PCR were used to amplify the TCR beta CDR3 region from genomic DNA. In the first PCR round, primers specific to each TRBV and TRBJ gene were used, and the primer sequences were filed in Chinese patent CN105087789A. TCRdb reanalyzed the raw reads on its own, using fastp at Q25 for trimming and MiXCR for clone calling, and kept in-frame beta chains. Each CDR3 protein appears once, grouped with its most common genes and DNA. This sample comprises some 38,000 distinct CDR3 sequences, roughly a quarter of them detected only once. 20% to 30% of the sample goes to the ten largest clones. The source material was PBMCs, sampled before or after stereotactic body radiation therapy (not recorded which). These receptors were obtained from a donor at least 50 years old with non-small cell lung cancer.

The table lists this clonotype with many counts. The V gene is TRBV5-6, the J gene TRBJ1-4; 8 bases align to TRBD1. The CDR3 runs to 15 residues. V was clipped by 4 bases and J by 8 bases; unmatched bases: 10. Per the germline V gene, CDR1 is SGHDT and CDR2 is YYEEEE. CDR3 coding DNA: TGTGCCAGCAGCCCCCGACAGGGGATTGGGGAAAAACTGTTTTTT. It codes for CASSPRQGIGEKLFF.

This clonotype has ten or more counts. The chain recombines TRBV5-1 with TRBJ2-6; no clear D gene. Germline-derived CDR1 and CDR2 are SGHRS and YFSETQ. CDR3 length: 15 residues. Trimming stripped 5 bases from V and 1 base from J, with 10 bases between. The CDR3 loop is CASRYLESGANVLTF. As DNA, the CDR3 is TGCGCCAGCAGGTACTTGGAATCTGGGGCCAACGTCCTGACTTTC.

This clonotype was recorded many times. This rearrangement joins TRBV4-2 to TRBJ2-7; 8 nucleotides line up with TRBD2. The CDR3 length is 16 residues. In germline, CDR1 is LGHNA, CDR2 YNFKEQ. Losses at the gene ends were 1 base for V and 3 bases for J; bases not matched to a gene: 8. The CDR3 sequence is CASSQVTSVTIYEQYF. CDR3 DNA sequence: TGTGCCAGCAGCCAAGTGACTAGCGTGACGATCTACGAGCAGTACTTC.

The chain links TRBV2 to TRBJ2-3; D possibly corresponds to TRBD2 (7 bases). Trimming cost V 10 bases and J 8 bases, with 25 bases left between them. The CDR3 runs to 15 residues. Per the germline V gene, CDR1 is SNHLY and CDR2 is FYNNEI. The CDR3 loop reads CAISTHRGAKLTQYF. The CDR3, as DNA: TGTGCCATCAGCACCCATCGGGGGGCCAAGCTTACGCAGTATTTT.

Notes on this clonotype: The junction departs from the called germline gene at one end, perhaps through a read error. The chain is built from TRBV27 and TRBJ2-3, with D possibly being TRBD1 (6 bases). The germline V gene encodes CDR1 MNHEY and CDR2 SMNVEV (reference sequence). The CDR3 is made up of 16 amino acids. The CDR3 sequence is CASSSLTTFRTDKQYF. CDR3 in DNA: TGTGCCAGCAGTTCCCTTACGACCTTCCGGACAGATAAGCAGTATTTT.

This clonotype was detected ten times or more. The J gene is TRBJ2-7, the V gene TRBV6-1, with no clear D. There are 13 residues in the CDR3. Germline CDR1 is MNHNS and CDR2 is SASEGT. V lost 6 bases, J lost 4 bases, and 13 bases lay in between. The CDR3 sequence is CASRPINGYEQYF. The CDR3 DNA follows: TGTGCCAGCAGACCTATAAACGGATACGAGCAGTACTTC.